Listed below are T cell receptor beta chains from one sample, sequenced in a study of cytomegalovirus exposure and HLA in healthy donors. Generated by immunoSEQ multiplex PCR, the TCRdb table keeps only in-frame clones and is missing some. The sample lists around 110,000 clones, more than 65% occurring once. The sample taken for sequencing was PBMCs. The receptors were gathered from a boy under 18 in good health and CMV-seronegative. The CDR3 runs from the conserved cysteine through the conserved F or W. A D gene is named only where the DNA matches it firmly. The size of a clone is reported for some rows only, either as once, few or many, or as a class for expanded clones.

J: TRBJ2-3
size: once
D: NA
V: TRBV4-3
DNA: TGCGCCAGCAGCCAAGCATTGGCGGGGTGGGCTACAGATACGCAGTATTTT
CDR3: CASSQALAGWATDTQYF

J: TRBJ2-7
size: NA
D: NA
V: TRBV5-1
DNA: TGCGCCAGCAGCTTGGGAGTCGGCTCCTACGAGCAGTACTTC
CDR3: CASSLGVGSYEQYF

J: TRBJ2-7
size: NA
D: TRBD1
V: TRBV13
DNA: TGTGCCAGCAGCCCAGGGGGATACGAGCAGTACTTC
CDR3: CASSPGGYEQYF

J: TRBJ1-2
size: NA
D: TRBD1
V: TRBV30
DNA: TGTGCCTGGGACAGGGGGAACTATGGCTACACCTTC
CDR3: CAWDRGNYGYTF

J: TRBJ1-2
size: NA
D: TRBD1
V: TRBV4-1
DNA: TGCGCCAGCAGCGAGCAGGGGGCATTCGTCTATGGCTACACCTTC
CDR3: CASSEQGAFVYGYTF

J: TRBJ1-1
size: once
D: NA
V: TRBV6-5
DNA: TGTGCCAGCATGGGGAGACTGAACACTGAAGCTTTCTTT
CDR3: CASMGRLNTEAFF

J: TRBJ2-4
size: NA
D: TRBD2
V: TRBV5-1
DNA: TGCGCCAGCAGCTCCCAGACTAGCACGAACATTCAGTACTTC
CDR3: CASSSQTSTNIQYF

J: TRBJ1-4
size: NA
D: NA
V: TRBV28
DNA: TGTGCCAGCAGTTTATGGATCGGGGGAGGGGAAAAACTGTTTTTT
CDR3: CASSLWIGGGEKLFF

J: TRBJ1-4
size: few
D: NA
V: TRBV5-1
DNA: TGCGCCAGCAGCTTGGCGGGGTCAACTAATGAAAAACTGTTTTTT
CDR3: CASSLAGSTNEKLFF

J: TRBJ1-5
size: NA
D: NA
V: TRBV7-8
DNA: TGTGCCAGCAGCTTAGCCAGGCAGGGTCCTGATCAGCCCCAGCATTTT
CDR3: CASSLARQGPDQPQHF

J: TRBJ1-4
size: NA
D: NA
V: TRBV7-9
DNA: TGTGCCAGCAGCCTCCGACAGTCAACTAATGAAAAACTGTTTTTT
CDR3: CASSLRQSTNEKLFF

J: TRBJ2-3
size: NA
D: NA
V: TRBV10-1
DNA: TGCGCCAGCAGTGACCGGTATACGCAGTATTTT
CDR3: CASSDRYTQYF

J: TRBJ2-5
size: NA
D: NA
V: TRBV23-1
DNA: TGCGCCAGCTCCGACAAGTCCCAGTACTTC
CDR3: CASSDKSQYF

J: TRBJ2-7
size: once
D: NA
V: TRBV6-5
DNA: TGTGCCAGCAGTTATTCCGGACAGTCAAACGAGCAGTACTTC
CDR3: CASSYSGQSNEQYF

J: TRBJ1-3
size: NA
D: NA
V: TRBV6-5
DNA: TGTGCCACTTGGGGGGTCGTCGCTGGAAACACCATATATTTT
CDR3: CATWGVVAGNTIYF

J: TRBJ1-6
size: NA
D: TRBD1
V: TRBV7-6
DNA: TGTGCCAGCAGCTTATCGGAGCTGGACAGGGATAATTCACCCCTCCACTTT
CDR3: CASSLSELDRDNSPLHF

J: TRBJ1-1
size: NA
D: NA
V: TRBV27
DNA: TGTGCCAGCAGTTTGGGGCCCACGGCGAACACTGAAGCTTTCTTT
CDR3: CASSLGPTANTEAFF

J: TRBJ2-3
size: few
D: TRBD1
V: TRBV7-2
DNA: TGTGCCAGCAGCCCCGGGACAGTCCGACTCACAGATACGCAGTATTTT
CDR3: CASSPGTVRLTDTQYF

J: TRBJ2-3
size: NA
D: TRBD2
V: TRBV30
DNA: TGTGCCTGGAGTGAAGCGGGAGCCTTAGATACGCAGTATTTT
CDR3: CAWSEAGALDTQYF

J: TRBJ2-5
size: NA
D: TRBD2
V: TRBV6-5
DNA: TGTGCCAGCAGCCTTCTAGCGGGGATAGCAGAGACCCAGTACTTC
CDR3: CASSLLAGIAETQYF

J: TRBJ2-3
size: NA
D: TRBD2
V: TRBV23-1
DNA: TGCGCCAGCGGCGGGGGGTGGGGAGATACGCAGTATTTT
CDR3: CASGGGWGDTQYF

J: TRBJ2-1
size: NA
D: NA
V: TRBV9
DNA: TGTGCCAGCAGCGCCCGGCAAGGGGCTGCATTGAATCACAATGAGCAGTTCTTC
CDR3: CASSARQGAALNHNEQFF

J: TRBJ2-6
size: NA
D: NA
V: TRBV30
DNA: TGTGCCGGAGGGGGCCGAGTTGGGGCCAACGTCCTGACTTTC
CDR3: CAGGGRVGANVLTF

J: TRBJ2-3
size: NA
D: NA
V: TRBV7-2
DNA: TGTGCCAGCAGCGAAGGACTATCCACCCGCACAGATACGCAGTATTTT
CDR3: CASSEGLSTRTDTQYF

J: TRBJ2-2
size: once
D: NA
V: TRBV7-2
DNA: TGTGCCAGCAGCCAGACAGTGAACACCGGGGAGCTGTTTTTT
CDR3: CASSQTVNTGELFF

J: TRBJ2-7
size: NA
D: NA
V: TRBV20-1
DNA: TGCGGTCGGAGGGGCGAGCAGTACTTC
CDR3: CGRRGEQYF

J: TRBJ2-7
size: NA
D: NA
V: TRBV5-6
DNA: TGTGCCAGCAGCTTGGCAGGGGGGCACGAGCAGTACTTC
CDR3: CASSLAGGHEQYF

J: TRBJ1-5
size: NA
D: TRBD1
V: TRBV25-1
DNA: TGTGCCAGCAGCGCAGGGGGCAGTGGCAATCAGCCCCAGCATTTT
CDR3: CASSAGGSGNQPQHF

J: TRBJ2-2
size: NA
D: NA
V: TRBV9
DNA: TGTGCCAGCAGCGTACGCGCCAACACCGGGGAGCTGTTTTTT
CDR3: CASSVRANTGELFF

J: TRBJ1-1
size: NA
D: TRBD1
V: TRBV4-3
DNA: TGCGCCAGCAGCCGCCAGACAGGGGGCTTAACTGAAGCTTTCTTT
CDR3: CASSRQTGGLTEAFF

J: TRBJ2-7
size: NA
D: NA
V: TRBV10-1
DNA: TGCGCCAGCAGTGAGTCACAGCGGAGCATCTACGAGCAGTACTTC
CDR3: CASSESQRSIYEQYF

J: TRBJ2-7
size: NA
D: NA
V: TRBV19
DNA: TGTGCCAGTAAGGGAGGGGCGGGACAGGACTACGAGCAGTACTTC
CDR3: CASKGGAGQDYEQYF

J: TRBJ1-2
size: NA
D: NA
V: TRBV7-2
DNA: TGTGCCAGCAGCTTAGCCCCCAGAATCTATGGCTACACCTTC
CDR3: CASSLAPRIYGYTF

J: TRBJ2-5
size: NA
D: NA
V: TRBV11-2
DNA: TGTGCCAGCAGCTTAGATGCGGAGACCCAGTACTTC
CDR3: CASSLDAETQYF

J: TRBJ2-2
size: once
D: TRBD2
V: TRBV7-8
DNA: TGTGCCAGCAGCTTAACTAGCGGGGGTAGGAACACCGGGGAGCTGTTTTTT
CDR3: CASSLTSGGRNTGELFF

J: TRBJ1-3
size: NA
D: NA
V: TRBV6-5
DNA: TGTGCCAGCAGTTACGGAGTTGGAAACACCATATATTTT
CDR3: CASSYGVGNTIYF

J: TRBJ2-7
size: NA
D: TRBD1
V: TRBV5-1
DNA: TGCGCCAGCAGCTGGGACAGCCTCTACGAGCAGTACTTC
CDR3: CASSWDSLYEQYF

J: TRBJ2-2
size: once
D: TRBD2
V: TRBV5-4
DNA: TGTGCCAGCAGTGGGAGGGACACCGGGGAGCTGTTTTTT
CDR3: CASSGRDTGELFF

J: TRBJ1-5
size: NA
D: TRBD1
V: TRBV23-1
DNA: TGCGCCAGCAGTCAAACCCGGCGACAGGGCTATACACCGAATCAGCCCCAGCTTAGGCCCCAGCATTTT
CDR3: CASSQTRRQGYTPNQPQLRPQHF

J: TRBJ1-4
size: few
D: NA
V: TRBV4-2
DNA: TGTGCCAGCAGCCAAGGGCCGAATAATGAAAAACTGTTTTTT
CDR3: CASSQGPNNEKLFF

J: TRBJ1-4
size: NA
D: TRBD1
V: TRBV19
DNA: TGTGCCAGTAGCGATACCGGGACAGGGGATGAAAAACTGTTTTTT
CDR3: CASSDTGTGDEKLFF

J: TRBJ2-1
size: NA
D: TRBD2
V: TRBV11-2
DNA: TGTGCCAGCAGCTTAGACCGGGAGGTGGGGCAGTTCTTC
CDR3: CASSLDREVGQFF

J: TRBJ2-7
size: NA
D: TRBD1
V: TRBV15
DNA: TGTGCCACCAGCAGAGATTTAGGCAGGGGGCTCTCCTACGAGCAGTACTTC
CDR3: CATSRDLGRGLSYEQYF

J: TRBJ2-7
size: NA
D: NA
V: TRBV7-2
DNA: TGTGCCAGCAGACTGGACAGAAAATCCTACGAGCAGTACTTC
CDR3: CASRLDRKSYEQYF

J: TRBJ2-7
size: once
D: NA
V: TRBV13
DNA: TGTGCCAGCTCAGTCGGGTCTTCCTCCTACGAGCAGTACTTC
CDR3: CASSVGSSSYEQYF

J: TRBJ2-5
size: NA
D: TRBD1
V: TRBV5-4
DNA: TGTGCCAGCCACCGGACAGGTCGAACCCAGTACTTC
CDR3: CASHRTGRTQYF

J: TRBJ2-2
size: NA
D: NA
V: TRBV28
DNA: TGTGCCAGCAGTTTAATCTCCGGGGAGCTGTTTTTT
CDR3: CASSLISGELFF

J: TRBJ1-4
size: NA
D: NA
V: TRBV27
DNA: TGTGCCAGCAGTTCCCCCGGTTGGGGGGTTTATGGACTGTTTTTT
CDR3: CASSSPGWGVYGLFF

J: TRBJ2-1
size: NA
D: TRBD2
V: TRBV7-9
DNA: TGTGCCAGCAGCTTAGTACTAGCGGAAACCTACAATGAGCAGTTCTTC
CDR3: CASSLVLAETYNEQFF

J: TRBJ2-7
size: NA
D: NA
V: TRBV18
DNA: TGTGCCAGCTCACCACCTTACAGTTCCTACGAGCAGTACTTC
CDR3: CASSPPYSSYEQYF

J: TRBJ2-3
size: NA
D: NA
V: TRBV30
DNA: TGTGCCTGGAGTGTAGCGTCAGGGCGGTCAGATACGCAGTATTTT
CDR3: CAWSVASGRSDTQYF

J: TRBJ1-1
size: NA
D: NA
V: TRBV2
DNA: TGTGCCAGCAGTCTACAGGGTAACACTGAAGCTTTCTTT
CDR3: CASSLQGNTEAFF

J: TRBJ1-2
size: NA
D: TRBD1
V: TRBV30
DNA: TGTGCCTGGAGTACGGCAGGGGGCTATGGCTACACCTTC
CDR3: CAWSTAGGYGYTF

J: TRBJ2-7
size: few
D: TRBD1
V: TRBV27
DNA: TGTGCCACCTGGACAGGGCCAAACGAGCAGTACTTC
CDR3: CATWTGPNEQYF